These 14 T cell receptor beta chains originate from one sample sequenced in a study of cytomegalovirus exposure and HLA in healthy donors. PCR primers comprised 60 Vbeta and 13 Jbeta primers. This table comes from immunoSEQ multiplex PCR, and its TCRdb copy is limited to in-frame clones, with some not included. The listing contains about 120,000 clones. Source material: PBMCs. Source of these receptors: a man aged 18 to 29 in good health and CMV-seronegative.

V gene TRBV10-2 combines with J gene TRBJ2-2; maybe TRBD1 (5 bases). This CDR3 is 14 amino acids long. Trimming pared 4 bases from V and 1 base from J, leaving 7 bases between. Germline V gene lookup returns CDR1 WSHSY and CDR2 SAAADI. The CDR3, as DNA: TGCGCCAGCAGTGTGACAGAGAACACCGGGGAGCTGTTTTTT. This translates into CASSVTENTGELFF.

V usage is TRBV7-9 and J usage is TRBJ2-7, with D possibly matching TRBD1 (6 bases). V was trimmed by 4 bases and J by 6 bases, leaving 10 bases between them. The CDR3 is made up of 12 amino acids. Germline assignment: CDR1 SEHNR and CDR2 FQNEAQ (reference sequence). The CDR3 DNA follows: TGTGCCAGCAGCTCGGGACAACTCGAGCAGTACTTC. Translation gives CASSSGQLEQYF.

CDR3 nucleotides: TGTGCCAGCAGCTTAGGGGGGACAGCGAACACCGGGGAGCTGTTTTTT. The encoded protein is CASSLGGTANTGELFF. The rearrangement links TRBV11-3 to TRBJ2-2; 7 nucleotides line up with TRBD1. This CDR3 comprises 16 residues. The junction had 2 bases not matched to a gene; V was cut back by 1 base and J by 0 bases. Germline V gene data show CDR1 as SGHNT and CDR2 as YENEEA.

CDR3 nucleotide sequence: TGTGCCAGCAGTGCCCGACAGACTAGCGGGGGGCTCCCGCAGTATTTT. Amino acid sequence: CASSARQTSGGLPQYF. The chain combines TRBV6-4 with TRBJ2-3; 13 bases agree with TRBD2. The germline CDR1 and CDR2 sequences are MRHNA and SNTAGT. The CDR3 consists of 16 residues. V shed 4 bases, J shed 10 bases, and the junction held 11 bases outside the gene matches.

The chain recombines TRBV6-5 with TRBJ1-5; D perhaps matches TRBD1 (6 bases). Trimming pared 6 bases from V and 7 bases from J, leaving 16 bases between. Germline CDR1 is MNHEY and CDR2 is SVGAGI. The length of the CDR3 is 14 residues. This CDR3 is CASRETGPGQPQHF. In DNA, the CDR3 is TGTGCCAGCAGAGAAACAGGGCCAGGACAGCCCCAGCATTTT.

The genes are TRBV5-4 and TRBJ1-1, with D tentatively TRBD1 (6 bases). Trimming left V 5 bases short and J 0 bases short, with 23 bases between. This CDR3 comprises 18 residues. The V gene's germline CDR1 is SGHNT and CDR2 YYREEE (reference sequence). The CDR3 sequence: CASSGTRQDGEMNTEAFF. In DNA form, the CDR3 reads TGTGCCAGCAGTGGTACCCGACAGGACGGGGAAATGAACACTGAAGCTTTCTTT. The full variable domain, in which reference TRBV5-4 and TRBJ1-1 provide the parts outside the CDR3, is ETGVTQSPTHLIKTRGQQVTLRCSSQSGHNTVSWYQQALGQGPQFIFQYYREEENGRGNFPPRFSGLQFPNYSSELNVNALELDDSALYLCASSGTRQDGEMNTEAFFGQGTRLTVV.

V gene TRBV6-5 combines with J gene TRBJ2-1; D is perhaps TRBD2 (5 bases). Germline V gene data show CDR1 as MNHEY and CDR2 as SVGAGI. V dropped 6 bases and J dropped 3 bases, with 15 bases sitting between them. This CDR3 contains 15 residues. The CDR3 DNA sequence: TGTGCCAGCAGCCTTTCCGAGCGGAACTACAATGAGCAGTTCTTC. Its translation is CASSLSERNYNEQFF.

The chain has TRBV5-6 and TRBJ1-1; D gene ambiguous. Germline V lookup: CDR1 SGHDT, CDR2 YYEEEE. The CDR3 runs 12 residues. Trimming cost V 2 bases and J 4 bases, with 6 bases left between them. The CDR3 sequence: CASSFFSTEAFF. For the CDR3, the DNA is TGTGCCAGCAGCTTTTTCAGCACTGAAGCTTTCTTT.

The chain links TRBV5-1 to TRBJ1-1; D gene ambiguous. The CDR3 is made up of 14 amino acids. CDR1 is SGHRS and CDR2 is YFSETQ in the germline V gene. Trimming removed 3 bases from V and 2 bases from J, with 11 bases in between. The CDR3 nucleotides are TGCGCCAGCAGCTCGGAGGGCCTCAACACTGAAGCTTTCTTT. This codes for CASSSEGLNTEAFF.

The V and J genes are TRBV2 and TRBJ2-1; 12 nucleotides align to TRBD2. Germline CDR1 reads SNHLY; CDR2 reads FYNNEI. The CDR3 has 20 residues. V lost 3 bases, J lost 0 bases, and 12 bases stayed unmatched. The CDR3 is CASSEPSLAGGPSSYNEQFF. CDR3 coding DNA: TGTGCCAGCAGTGAGCCTAGTCTAGCGGGGGGGCCGAGCTCCTACAATGAGCAGTTCTTC.

The rearrangement links TRBV5-1 to TRBJ1-2; D is unclear. Germline V gene sequence: CDR1 SGHRS, CDR2 YFSETQ. V shed 7 bases and J shed 8 bases, with 21 bases lying between them. The CDR3 has 14 amino acids. CDR3 protein: CASPYPLLTRGYTF. As DNA, the CDR3 is TGCGCCAGCCCCTACCCCCTACTTACTCGAGGCTACACCTTC.

V usage is TRBV6-6 and J usage is TRBJ1-2, with D maybe TRBD1 (6 bases). Germline V gene data show CDR1 as MNHNY and CDR2 as SVGAGI (reference sequence). V lost 6 bases and J lost 2, with 10 bases in between. The length of the CDR3 is 13 residues. This CDR3 is CASRYRENYGYTF. For the CDR3, the DNA is TGTGCCAGCAGATACAGGGAGAACTATGGCTACACCTTC.

This sequence joins TRBV29-1 and TRBJ1-1; D unresolved. Trimming stripped 4 bases from V and 0 bases from J, with 6 bases between. The CDR3 has 12 residues. CDR1 and CDR2 from the germline V gene are SQVTM and ANQGSEA. The CDR3 protein is CSVVPMNTEAFF. The CDR3 coding sequence is TGCAGCGTTGTTCCCATGAACACTGAAGCTTTCTTT.

The V gene is TRBV7-2, the J gene TRBJ1-1, with D perhaps TRBD1 (6 bases). Trimming cost V 7 bases and J 11 bases, with 20 bases left between them. Germline V lookup: CDR1 SGHTA, CDR2 FQGNSA. The CDR3 is 13 residues long. The CDR3 DNA sequence: TGTGCCAGCACCCCGAGTCCCACAGGGAATGCTTTCTTT. Its protein product is CASTPSPTGNAFF.